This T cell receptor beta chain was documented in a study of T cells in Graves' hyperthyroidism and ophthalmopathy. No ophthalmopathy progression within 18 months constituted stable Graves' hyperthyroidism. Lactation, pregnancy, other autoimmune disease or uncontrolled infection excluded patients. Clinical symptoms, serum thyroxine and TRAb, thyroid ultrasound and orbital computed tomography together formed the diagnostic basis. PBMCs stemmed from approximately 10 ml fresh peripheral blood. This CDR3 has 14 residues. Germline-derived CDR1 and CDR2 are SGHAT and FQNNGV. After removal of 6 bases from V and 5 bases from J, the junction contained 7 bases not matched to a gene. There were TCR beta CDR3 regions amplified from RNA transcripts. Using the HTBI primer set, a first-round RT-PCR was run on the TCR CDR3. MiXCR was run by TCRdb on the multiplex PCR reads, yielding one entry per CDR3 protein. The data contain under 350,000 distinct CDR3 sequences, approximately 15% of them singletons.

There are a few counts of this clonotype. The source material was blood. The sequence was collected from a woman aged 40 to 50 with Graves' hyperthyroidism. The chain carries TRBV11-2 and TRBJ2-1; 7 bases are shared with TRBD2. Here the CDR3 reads CASSRGRVDNEQFF. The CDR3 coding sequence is TGTGCCAGCAGTCGTGGGAGGGTTGACAATGAGCAGTTCTTC.